Shown below are 18 T cell receptor beta chains from a single sample sequenced in a study of T cell clonotyping in hematopoietic cell transplantation. Sample time point: recipient sample about 28 days before transplant, after cytoreduction. Clones were sequenced by immunoSEQ multiplex PCR, and TCRdb holds only the in-frame ones, with some missing. Found here are fewer than 25,000 clones, roughly 88% of them singletons; the top ten hold approximately 4%. Sequenced material: peripheral blood mononuclear cells, taken before stem cell transplant. These receptors originate from a young man with biphenotypic leukemia. Some clones in this sample may be carry-over from other donors' samples.

This chain connects TRBV5-1 to TRBJ1-2, with 9 positions matching TRBD1. CDR3 length: 14 residues. Germline V gives CDR1 SGHRS, CDR2 YFSETQ. After removal of 4 bases from V and 8 bases from J, the junction contained 9 bases not matched to a gene. The CDR3, as DNA: TGCGCCAGCAGCCCCTCTGGGGACAGGGACGGCTACACCTTC. It yields the protein CASSPSGDRDGYTF.

V and J are TRBV4-2 and TRBJ1-3, with D possibly TRBD1 on 6 matching bases. CDR1 and CDR2 from the germline V gene are LGHNA and YNFKEQ. Trimming removed 3 bases from V and 2 bases from J, with 11 bases in between. There are 15 residues in the CDR3. CDR3 protein: CASSQGGLTGNTIYF. DNA of the CDR3: TGTGCCAGCAGCCAGGGGGGCCTTACTGGAAACACCATATATTTT.

V is TRBV27 and J is TRBJ2-1; 10 positions agree with TRBD1. CDR3 length: 16 amino acids. Germline loops: CDR1 MNHEY, CDR2 SMNVEV (reference sequence). V trimming: 3 bases; J trimming: 9 bases; junction bases outside the gene matches: 11. The CDR3 DNA sequence: TGTGCCAGCAGTTTTCTGTGGGGACAGGGGCTCGGTGAGCAGTTCTTC. Translation gives CASSFLWGQGLGEQFF.

This rearrangement joins TRBV25-1 to TRBJ1-4; no reliable D call. Germline assignment: CDR1 MGHDK and CDR2 SYGVNS. This CDR3 is built from 14 residues. Trimming cost V 0 bases and J 6 bases, with 8 bases left between them. CDR3 DNA: TGTGCCAGCAGTGAATATGAGGGCGATGAAAAACTGTTTTTT. Translating gives CASSEYEGDEKLFF.

The V gene is TRBV27, the J gene TRBJ1-6, with D perhaps matching TRBD1 (6 bases). CDR3 length: 12 amino acids. From germline, CDR1 is MNHEY and CDR2 SMNVEV (reference sequence). The V end was cut by 3 bases, the J end by 15 bases, with 12 bases between. The CDR3 DNA is TGTGCCAGCAGTTTGGCAGGGGTCCACCTCCACTTT. Encoded protein: CASSLAGVHLHF.

Here the CDR3 reads CASSLGTRGSYEQYF. Written as DNA, the CDR3 is TGTGCCAGCAGCTTGGGGACGAGGGGTTCCTACGAGCAGTACTTC. The V gene is TRBV5-6, the J gene TRBJ2-7; D assignment may be TRBD1 or TRBD2 (5 bases each). Trimming cost V 0 bases and J 1 base, with 11 bases left between them. The CDR3 loop spans 15 amino acids. Germline CDR1 reads SGHDT; CDR2 reads YYEEEE.

The chain links TRBV7-9 to TRBJ2-1; TRBD2 matches at 13 bases. The CDR3 loop spans 18 amino acids. The V and J ends lost 5 bases and 6 bases, in that order; junction bases with no gene match: 13. Per germline, CDR1 SEHNR and CDR2 FQNEAQ (reference sequence). The CDR3: CASSHRGLAGSHSNEQFF. CDR3 in DNA: TGTGCCAGCAGCCACCGGGGACTAGCGGGGAGTCACTCCAATGAGCAGTTCTTC.

CDR3 sequence (DNA): TGCGCCAGCAGTGATAGGGGACTGGGGCCCCAGCATTTT. Translating gives CASSDRGLGPQHF. The chain carries TRBV10-2 and TRBJ1-5; maybe TRBD1 (5 bases). The CDR3 has 13 residues. Germline V gives CDR1 WSHSY, CDR2 SAAADI. Trimming took 3 bases from V and 9 from J, leaving 12 bases between them.

The J gene is TRBJ2-7, the V gene TRBV11-2; D uncertain. Per germline, CDR1 SGHAT and CDR2 FQNNGV. Trimming took off 5 bases at V and 6 bases at J, with 20 bases between the two ends. The CDR3 is 15 residues long. CDR3 loop: CASSPRVEKIAEQYF. The DNA of the CDR3 is TGTGCCAGCAGCCCGCGAGTAGAGAAGATCGCCGAGCAGTACTTC.

The V gene is TRBV6-5, the J gene TRBJ2-4; 7 nucleotides line up with TRBD1. The CDR3 spans 14 residues. The germline V gene encodes CDR1 MNHEY and CDR2 SVGAGI. The V and J ends lost 5 bases and 8 bases, in that order; junction bases with no gene match: 9. CDR3 nucleotide sequence: TGTGCCAGCAGTCATGACAGGGTTAGAGACATTCAGTACTTC. Protein sequence: CASSHDRVRDIQYF.

This clone was recorded only once. The chain employs TRBV9 and TRBJ2-7; D is undetermined. Trimming removed 3 bases at V and 0 bases at J, with 16 bases between. The CDR3 is 16 residues long. In germline, CDR1 is SGDLS, CDR2 YYNGEE. This CDR3 is CASSEFRTPSSYEQYF. Written as DNA, the CDR3 is TGTGCCAGCAGCGAGTTTAGGACCCCCAGCTCCTACGAGCAGTACTTC.

On this clone itself: A junction end diverges from the germline sequence, so it may reflect a read error. V gene TRBV2 combines with J gene TRBJ1-4; D is undetermined. The CDR3 extends over 12 amino acids. The germline V gene has CDR1 SNHLY and CDR2 FYNNEI. Written as DNA, the CDR3 is TGTGCCAGCCGTGAATTGAATGAAAAACTGTTTTTT. This gives the protein CASRELNEKLFF. The variable domain in full, completed from reference TRBV2 and TRBJ1-4, reads EPEVTQTPSHQVTQMGQEVILRCVPISNHLYFYWYRQILGQKVEFLVSFYNNEISEKSEIFDDQFSVERPDGSNFTLKIRSTKLEDSAMYFCASRELNEKLFFGSGTQLSVL.

The rearrangement links TRBV11-2 to TRBJ2-2; a possible D gene is TRBD1 (6 bases). The V end was cut by 4 bases, the J end by 6 bases, with 15 bases between. The germline gives CDR1 SGHAT, CDR2 FQNNGV. The CDR3 runs to 15 residues. CDR3: CASSSPGQKAGELFF. The CDR3 DNA reads as TGTGCCAGCAGCTCACCGGGACAAAAGGCCGGGGAGCTGTTTTTT.

The chain carries TRBV6-1 and TRBJ1-2, with 10 positions matching TRBD1. V was clipped by 7 bases and J by 4 bases; unmatched bases: 6. Germline-derived CDR1 and CDR2 are MNHNS and SASEGT. This CDR3 is built from 14 residues. CDR3: CASIRDRGFYGYTF. Written as DNA, the CDR3 is TGTGCCAGCATAAGGGACAGGGGATTCTATGGCTACACCTTC.

The chain carries TRBV11-3 and TRBJ2-2; possibly TRBD2 for D (7 bases). From germline, CDR1 is SGHNT and CDR2 YENEEA. The CDR3 extends over 17 amino acids. The V end was cut by 5 bases, the J end by 0 bases, with 16 bases between. CDR3 in amino acids: CASSPGGLLTNTGELFF. The CDR3 bases are TGTGCCAGCAGCCCGGGGGGCCTCCTAACGAACACCGGGGAGCTGTTTTTT.

This chain connects TRBV7-6 to TRBJ1-5; D unresolved. Trimming shortened V by 1 base and J by 0 bases, and 7 bases separated the two germline ends. There are 15 residues in the CDR3. Germline loops: CDR1 SGHVS, CDR2 FNYEAQ. The CDR3 here is CASSLVPDSNQPQHF. In nucleotides, the CDR3 is TGTGCCAGCAGCTTAGTACCCGATAGCAATCAGCCCCAGCATTTT.

J is TRBJ2-5 and V is TRBV7-3; D gene ambiguous. CDR3 length equals 13 residues. From germline, CDR1 is SGHTA and CDR2 FQGTGA. Trimming cost V 0 bases and J 2 bases, with 4 bases left between them. DNA for the CDR3: TGTGCCAGCAGCTTAACAGAGCAAGAGACCCAGTACTTC. Protein product: CASSLTEQETQYF.

J is TRBJ2-1 and V is TRBV6-5; D is unclear. Trimming took 2 bases from V and 7 from J, leaving 12 bases between them. The CDR3 totals 14 residues. Germline values: CDR1 MNHEY, CDR2 SVGAGI. The CDR3 region is CASSYLGKGNEQFF. The CDR3, as DNA: TGTGCCAGCAGTTACCTCGGAAAGGGAAATGAGCAGTTCTTC.